This T cell receptor beta chain derives from a study of shared clonotypes between healthy human individuals (dated by TCRdb to about 2020). Describing the broader study: The cohort included a few men and two women between 18 and 49 years of age. For each donor, CD4 naive and CD4 memory were each given three plates, CD8 naive was given two plates, and CD8 memory was given one plate. To estimate repertoire size and how much clonotypes are shared between individuals, the study performed deep sequencing of blood TCR repertoires from about 5 healthy adults. To increase sequencing depth and limit assay-specific biases, different laboratories used diverse techniques to prepare libraries and sequence TCR repertoires. Between about 0.85 and 10 billion PBMCs per donor were obtained by leukapheresis.

On this clone: Its antigen remains undetermined. No much larger clonotype is one base removed from it; base qualities were not supplied.

Healthy HIV-negative adults with no recently reported acute infections or vaccinations were included as donors. Every donor was a Caucasian adult residing in Nashville, Tennessee, USA. Magnetic negative selection was used to enrich CD4+ T cells, after which naive cells were positively selected on CD45RA and the negative fraction became the memory subset. After blood collection by leukapheresis, PBMCs were isolated using Ficoll-Histopaque density gradient centrifugation and then cryopreserved in the vapor phase of liquid nitrogen. Analytical flow cytometry was used to check the purity and quantity of each magnetically sorted T cell population. Genomic DNA was isolated from each sorted fraction and quantified by UV absorbance on a Nanodrop 2000c. General findings and caveats noted by the study authors: Even with the large sequencing depth, rarefaction of the sorted-subset datasets indicated that sequencing was incomplete. Only blood was sampled, and tissue TCR repertoires likely differ from those in blood. Pairwise subsampling indicated that sequencing depth was expected to affect the degree of clonotype sharing among donors. Higher generation probabilities were observed for clonotypes shared by all four sorted-subset donors than for non-shared clonotypes. Because the study included a small number of donors, the genetic and exposure-history diversity represented was limited. Larger estimated clonotype richness was generally found for naive subsets than for memory subsets. About 4.5% of naive CD4, 3.5% of naive CD8, about 2.1% of memory CD4, and 0.35% to 0.5% of memory CD8 clonotypes were shared across several donors.

Using the deep immunoSEQ assay, multiplex PCR amplified TCR CDR3 regions from genomic DNA. Extracted genomic DNA from each cell subset was distributed evenly across all wells of several immunoSEQ 96-well plates, and each plate was treated as a replicate. For sorted subsets, about 220 ng of genomic DNA, equivalent to around 29,000 T cell genomes, went into each replicate PCR. Purified libraries were quantified with a Qubit 3.0 fluorometer, sized on a Bioanalyzer 2100, and re-quantified with the KAPA Library Quantification kit. Every immunoSEQ 96-well plate was sequenced on a separate single-read 150-cycle Illumina NextSeq 550 flow cell. The authors' analysis ran thus. Because the immunoSEQ output included only junctional sequences and no quality scores, the filtering could not be the same as the filtering used for full-length reads. Sequences were annotated with PyIR, a Python wrapper for IgBLAST v1.9, using IMGT germline references to assign V/J genes and CDR3. Any read was removed if the V/J assignment was weak (E-value above 1e-6), the CDR3 was missing, or the read contained stop codons, out-of-frame junctions, or ambiguous translated residues. A V3J clonotype was defined by an identical inferred V gene, J gene, and CDR3 amino acid sequence. Percentage overlap between repertoires was calculated by dividing the number of shared unique clonotypes by the size of the smaller repertoire. Three approaches were used to assess repertoire richness: RTK rarefaction, the Chao1 estimator, and Recon v2.1 estimates of unobserved clonotypes. OLGA was used to compute generation probabilities for all TCRbeta clonotypes that the gDNA method yielded from a few donors. Not all clones reach the TCRdb copy of this immuneACCESS table, which keeps in-frame sequences only. Checked studies attribute under half of the gap to unresolved V genes and leave the rest unexplained. V and J calls and clone size are as listed in that table; D and trimming were resolved from the DNA. Present in this sample are 1,400,000 or so clones, less than 99% of which were seen just once. The ten largest clones add up to about 0.35% of the sample.

The germline V and J ends show losses of 4 bases and 4 bases respectively, and no gene match explains 12 bases of the junction. Based on the germline V gene (reference sequence), the CDR1 and CDR2 sequences are LNHDA and SQIVND. CDR3 length: 16 amino acids, cysteine to phenylalanine. Solely the CDR3 DNA is kept, with 48 bases framed from the first base. Rearrangement joined TRBV19 to TRBJ2-7, and 8 bases in between align with TRBD1. This TCR came from a man aged 30 to 45 in good health. Sequencing used naive CD4+ T cells sorted from blood. The sample's cell subset or site label, in plain terms: CD45RA+ positively selected. The CDR3 amino acid sequence is: CASSTLAGTGPYEQYF. DNA sequence: TGTGCCAGTAGTACTCTCGCCGGGACAGGACCATACGAGCAGTACTTC.